This T cell receptor (beta chain) was captured by sequencing in a study of blood T cell repertoires in COVID-19. Method: immunoSEQ multiplex PCR; TCRdb's copy keeps in-frame clones and lacks some. Of under 150,000 clones listed, about 86% were seen once; the top ten hold more than 2%. This receptor was taken from a man in his forties or fifties with acute COVID-19. The sample comprised PBMCs or T cells enriched from blood (not recorded which).

CDR3 region: CASSRPGQGPLFF. In DNA form, the CDR3 reads TGTGCCAGCAGCCGGCCGGGACAGGGCCCGCTGTTTTTT. The chain uses TRBV7-8 and TRBJ2-2, with TRBD1 matching 9 bases. CDR1 is SGHVS, CDR2 FQNEAQ, per germline. The CDR3 is 13 amino acids. Germline trimming cut 5 bases from V and 13 bases from J; bases unmatched to any gene: 8.